These T cell receptor beta chains were read from a single sample in a study of blood T cell repertoires in COVID-19. Data came from immunoSEQ multiplex PCR; TCRdb stores just in-frame clones and leaves some out. The table shows over 85,000 clones, with 75% to 90% occurring only once. Material: peripheral blood. These receptor sequences come from a man in his sixties with acute or convalescent COVID-19. CDR3s include the opening cysteine and the closing phenylalanine or tryptophan.

TRBV2	TRBJ1-5	CASSERGSQPQHF
TRBV6-6	TRBJ2-6	CASNQGVSGANVLTF
TRBV7-6	TRBJ2-7	CASSTGPNYEQYF
TRBV5-8	TRBJ2-5	CASSPGQGQETQYF
TRBV5-6	TRBJ1-5	CASSFKQGVSNQPQHF
TRBV9	TRBJ1-1	CASSVGLGVEAFF
TRBV15	TRBJ1-6	CATSRRTGGSSYNSPLHF
TRBV7-9	TRBJ1-3	CASSLVASGRSGNTIYF
TRBV28	TRBJ1-1	CASRAFTEAFF
TRBV18	TRBJ2-5	CASSPLPVGETQYF
TRBV5-1	TRBJ2-1	CASSAWERGVNEQFF
TRBV4-3	TRBJ1-2	CASSQEDRGNGYTF
TRBV19	TRBJ2-5	CASSMGGSGFETQYF
TRBV10-3	TRBJ2-7	CAIRADSSYEQYF
TRBV19	TRBJ2-1	CASRARGLNEQFF
TRBV7-2	TRBJ2-7	CASSLVRGPSYEQYF
TRBV29-1	TRBJ1-2	CSVTRGAQLGGYTF